The 27 T cell receptor beta chains listed next were all sequenced from one sample in a study of CD8 T cells in Susac syndrome. When the RNA was reverse transcribed, random hexamers were used with an input of roughly 0.45 to 1 ug. TCRdb used MiXCR to reprocess the immunoSEQ multiplex PCR reads, holding one entry per CDR3 protein. This sample has about 300,000 distinct CDR3 sequences, with roughly 90% found just once. Sequencing was performed on CD8+ T cells from PBMCs. The receptors come from a human donor with multiple sclerosis.

The chain recombines TRBV7-2 with TRBJ2-7, with D hard to call. Germline V gene data show CDR1 as SGHTA and CDR2 as FQGNSA. The germline V and J ends were trimmed by 3 bases and 3 bases, with 12 bases remaining between them. The CDR3 is made up of 14 amino acids. CDR3 loop: CASSFFGSLYEQYF. The CDR3 DNA sequence: TGTGCCAGCAGCTTCTTCGGGTCCCTCTACGAGCAGTACTTC.

This clonotype was observed once. The chain has TRBV19 and TRBJ1-5; D not resolved. In germline, CDR1 is LNHDA, CDR2 SQIVND (reference sequence). The V end was cut by 3 bases, the J end by 3 bases, with 12 bases between. The CDR3 runs 15 residues. The CDR3 reads CASSMSGQTNQPQHF. Here the CDR3 DNA reads TGTGCCAGTAGTATGTCCGGTCAGACCAATCAGCCCCAGCATTTT.

This clonotype was picked up a small number of times. The rearrangement joins TRBV12-3 or TRBV12-4 to TRBJ2-5; D is perhaps TRBD2 (5 bases). V was trimmed by 5 bases and J by 2 bases, leaving 9 bases between them. The CDR3 runs 13 residues. CDR3 DNA sequence: TGTGCCAGCAGTCCGGGATCTCAAGAGACCCAGTACTTC. It yields the protein CASSPGSQETQYF.

The rearrangement uses TRBV19 and TRBJ2-1; TRBD2 might be the D (6 bases). The V end lost 0 bases, the J end lost 6 bases, and 12 bases lay between the germline ends. Germline V gene sequence: CDR1 LNHDA, CDR2 SQIVND (reference sequence). The CDR3 has 15 residues. As DNA, the CDR3 is TGTGCCAGTAGTATAGATCCAGGGAGGTCCAATGAGCAGTTCTTC. Translation: CASSIDPGRSNEQFF.

In nucleotides, the CDR3 is TGTGCCAGCAGCTTATACTACAATGAGCAGTTCTTC. Its protein is CASSLYYNEQFF. The rearrangement uses TRBV5-4 and TRBJ2-1, with unresolved D. This CDR3 comprises 12 residues. From germline, CDR1 is SGHNT and CDR2 YYREEE (reference sequence). Trimming removed 2 bases from V and 3 bases from J, with 3 bases in between.

This chain joins TRBV2 and TRBJ2-7, with TRBD2 matching 11 bases. Germline V lookup: CDR1 SNHLY, CDR2 FYNNEI. CDR3 length: 14 residues. V gave up 7 bases and J gave up 6 bases; unmatched junction bases: 8. CDR3 sequence reads: CASNYLAGGLEQYF. The CDR3 nucleotides are TGTGCCAGCAATTACCTAGCGGGAGGTCTCGAGCAGTACTTC.

The chain has TRBV29-1 and TRBJ1-2; 9 positions match TRBD1. The germline V gene encodes CDR1 SQVTM and CDR2 ANQGSEA. This CDR3 comprises 13 residues. Trimming took 5 bases from V and 8 from J; bases not matched to a gene: 9. The CDR3 DNA is TGCAGCGTTAGAATGACAGGGGGTGAAGGCTACACCTTC. Residues: CSVRMTGGEGYTF. Based on the CDR3 plus reference TRBV29-1 and TRBJ1-2, the full variable domain is SAVISQKPSRDICQRGTSLTIQCQVDSQVTMMFWYRQQPGQSLTLIATANQGSEATYESGFVIDKFPISRPNLTFSTLTVSNMSPEDSSIYLCSVRMTGGEGYTFGSGTRLTVV.

J is TRBJ2-7 and V is TRBV28, with D possibly TRBD1 on 5 matching bases. Trimming removed 8 bases at V and 5 bases at J, with 16 bases between. The CDR3 extends over 13 amino acids. Looked up from germline, CDR1 is MDHEN and CDR2 is SYDVKM. The CDR3 DNA reads TGTGCCAGCTATGCTTTTAGGGGCAACGAGCAGTACTTC. Protein sequence: CASYAFRGNEQYF.

The chain has TRBV4-3 and TRBJ2-3; 8 nucleotides agree with TRBD2. Losses at the gene ends were 0 bases for V and 2 bases for J; bases not matched to a gene: 7. The CDR3 consists of 17 residues. Germline CDR1 reads LGHNA; CDR2 reads YSLEER. The CDR3 DNA is TGCGCCAGCAGCCAAGACCTACTAGCGGTACCCACAGATACGCAGTATTTT. Protein sequence: CASSQDLLAVPTDTQYF.

The V and J genes are TRBV10-2 and TRBJ2-3; D is possibly TRBD1 (7 bases). Germline V gene sequence: CDR1 WSHSY, CDR2 SAAADI. V was clipped by 6 bases and J by 4 bases, with 20 bases between them. The CDR3 length is 16 residues. This CDR3 is CASRATGGGLADTQYF. In DNA, the CDR3 is TGCGCCAGCAGAGCCACAGGAGGGGGCCTCGCAGATACGCAGTATTTT.

This clonotype came up once. V and J are TRBV29-1 and TRBJ2-2; D may be TRBD1 or TRBD2 (5 bases each). Trimming left V 3 bases short and J 6 bases short, with 8 bases between. Germline V lookup: CDR1 SQVTM, CDR2 ANQGSEA. The CDR3 consists of 12 residues. CDR3 DNA: TGCAGCGTTGAGGGGCGGGCCGGGGAGCTGTTTTTT. This sequence encodes CSVEGRAGELFF.

In its sample, this clonotype was seen a few times. The V gene is TRBV7-2, the J gene TRBJ2-5, with 7 bases aligning to TRBD2. Germline loops: CDR1 SGHTA, CDR2 FQGNSA. The CDR3 is made up of 15 amino acids. After removal of 3 bases from V and 4 bases from J, the junction contained 8 bases not matched to a gene. The CDR3 is CASSFSGLGPETQYF. The CDR3 DNA sequence: TGTGCCAGCAGCTTCTCCGGACTAGGTCCAGAGACCCAGTACTTC.

The V and J genes are TRBV20-1 and TRBJ2-3; D might be TRBD2 (6 bases). The germline V gene has CDR1 DFQATT and CDR2 SNEGSKA (reference sequence). This CDR3 has 13 residues. V lost 5 bases to trimming and J lost 2 bases, with 11 bases between them. The CDR3 DNA sequence: TGCAGTGCTGGACCGGGACTCACAGATACGCAGTATTTT. Translated: CSAGPGLTDTQYF.

The gene calls are TRBV7-8 and TRBJ2-5; possibly TRBD2 for D (7 bases). V lost 4 bases, J lost 4 bases, and 19 bases lay in between. Germline loops: CDR1 SGHVS, CDR2 FQNEAQ. The CDR3 has 16 amino acids. The DNA for the CDR3 is TGTGCCAGCAGCTCCCAGTTAGGGGGGGCGGGAGAGACCCAGTACTTC. Translation gives CASSSQLGGAGETQYF.

This chain uses TRBV19 with TRBJ1-3; D is unclear. Trimming cost V 6 bases and J 2 bases, with 11 bases left between them. CDR1 is LNHDA, CDR2 SQIVND, per germline (reference sequence). The CDR3 extends over 14 amino acids. CDR3 region: CASSSVVAGNTIYF. The CDR3, as DNA: TGTGCCAGTAGCTCGGTTGTAGCTGGAAACACCATATATTTT.

Relative to its sample, this clonotype is medium-sized. The rearrangement joins TRBV2 to TRBJ2-7; D uncertain. Per the germline V gene, CDR1 is SNHLY and CDR2 is FYNNEI. V lost 7 bases and J lost 4, with 11 bases in between. The CDR3 extends over 12 amino acids. CDR3 DNA sequence: TGTGCCAGCATTCCCTCCCAGTACGAGCAGTACTTC. It yields the protein CASIPSQYEQYF.

The CDR3 coding sequence is TGTGCCACCGGGACTAGCGGGGCCCGAACCTACGAGCAGTACTTC. As protein: CATGTSGARTYEQYF. This sequence joins TRBV3-1 and TRBJ2-7, with TRBD2 matching 13 bases. After removal of 10 bases from V and 2 bases from J, the junction contained 8 bases not matched to a gene. The CDR3 is made up of 15 amino acids. Looked up from germline, CDR1 is LGHDT and CDR2 is YNNKEL (reference sequence).

The genes are TRBV4-3 and TRBJ2-3; no reliable D call. Trimming removed 0 bases at V and 2 bases at J, with 9 bases between. The germline V gene has CDR1 LGHNA and CDR2 YSLEER. The CDR3 runs 15 residues. CDR3 sequence reads: CASSQDTVLTDTQYF. The CDR3 DNA is TGCGCCAGCAGCCAAGACACGGTGCTCACAGATACGCAGTATTTT.

The rearrangement uses TRBV4-2 and TRBJ2-2, with unresolved D. In germline, CDR1 is LGHNA, CDR2 YNFKEQ. V lost 0 bases and J 3 bases, leaving 11 bases between the germline ends. The CDR3 totals 16 residues. CDR3 in DNA: TGTGCCAGCAGCCAAGATGGAGTGTCCTACACCGGGGAGCTGTTTTTT. Translated, it gives CASSQDGVSYTGELFF.

The chain combines TRBV7-2 with TRBJ2-3; D might be TRBD2 (5 bases). CDR1 SGHTA and CDR2 FQGNSA come from the germline V gene. V was cut by 1 base and J by 1 base, with 12 bases left in between. This CDR3 spans 16 amino acids. The CDR3 loop reads CASSLGVRDRTDTQYF. CDR3 bases: TGTGCCAGCAGCTTAGGGGTCCGGGATCGCACAGATACGCAGTATTTT.

The gene calls are TRBV7-9 and TRBJ1-1; weak D call: TRBD1 (6 bases). The germline CDR1 and CDR2 sequences are SEHNR and FQNEAQ (reference sequence). With 6 bases removed from V and 1 base from J, the gap between germline ends came to 9 bases. The CDR3 contains 13 residues. The CDR3 reads CASRGRGNTEAFF. CDR3 nucleotide sequence: TGTGCCAGCAGGGGCAGGGGGAACACTGAAGCTTTCTTT.

The chain uses TRBV12-3 or TRBV12-4 and TRBJ2-3; no reliable D call. CDR3 length: 10 residues. V dropped 5 bases and J dropped 3 bases, with 0 bases sitting between them. CDR3 protein: CASSTDTQYF. The CDR3 nucleotides are TGTGCCAGCAGTACAGATACGCAGTATTTT.

The chain uses TRBV20-1 and TRBJ2-1; TRBD2 aligns across 11 bases. Germline CDR1 DFQATT, CDR2 SNEGSKA (reference sequence). V lost 1 base, J lost 0 bases, and 8 bases stayed unmatched. The CDR3 length is 18 residues. As DNA, the CDR3 is TGCAGTGCTAGAGTTTTCCGACTAGCGGGATTCTCCTACAATGAGCAGTTCTTC. Translated, it gives CSARVFRLAGFSYNEQFF.

V usage is TRBV27 and J usage is TRBJ1-2, with 11 bases lining up with TRBD1. This CDR3 has 14 amino acids. V lost 5 bases and J lost 7; bases outside the gene matches: 6. The germline CDR1 and CDR2 sequences are MNHEY and SMNVEV (reference sequence). The CDR3 region has the DNA TGTGCCAGCAGTCACGGACAGGGGGCGGGTGGCTACACCTTC. This sequence encodes CASSHGQGAGGYTF.

This chain connects TRBV20-1 to TRBJ1-5; 9 bases agree with TRBD1. V trimming: 8 bases; J trimming: 3 bases; junction bases outside the gene matches: 17. The CDR3 has 17 amino acids. The germline CDR1 and CDR2 sequences are DFQATT and SNEGSKA (reference sequence). The CDR3 DNA sequence: TGCAGTCTGGACCCCCTGGGACAGGGTTTAGACAATCAGCCCCAGCATTTT. Residues: CSLDPLGQGLDNQPQHF.

The V call is TRBV5-6, the J call TRBJ2-1, with D unresolved. Per germline, CDR1 SGHDT and CDR2 YYEEEE. Trimming stripped 4 bases from V and 2 bases from J, with 16 bases between. The CDR3 spans 16 residues. The CDR3 protein is CASSPYPSGAYNEQFF. DNA of the CDR3: TGTGCCAGCAGCCCCTATCCTTCTGGGGCCTACAATGAGCAGTTCTTC.

The chain carries TRBV6-2 or TRBV6-3 and TRBJ2-7, with D hard to call. Per the germline V gene, CDR1 is MNHEY and CDR2 is SVGEGT. The CDR3 covers 14 residues. The V and J ends lost 8 bases and 3 bases respectively, with 17 bases between them. CDR3 residues: CASGQRYGFYEQYF. DNA of the CDR3: TGTGCCAGCGGCCAACGGTACGGTTTCTACGAGCAGTACTTC.